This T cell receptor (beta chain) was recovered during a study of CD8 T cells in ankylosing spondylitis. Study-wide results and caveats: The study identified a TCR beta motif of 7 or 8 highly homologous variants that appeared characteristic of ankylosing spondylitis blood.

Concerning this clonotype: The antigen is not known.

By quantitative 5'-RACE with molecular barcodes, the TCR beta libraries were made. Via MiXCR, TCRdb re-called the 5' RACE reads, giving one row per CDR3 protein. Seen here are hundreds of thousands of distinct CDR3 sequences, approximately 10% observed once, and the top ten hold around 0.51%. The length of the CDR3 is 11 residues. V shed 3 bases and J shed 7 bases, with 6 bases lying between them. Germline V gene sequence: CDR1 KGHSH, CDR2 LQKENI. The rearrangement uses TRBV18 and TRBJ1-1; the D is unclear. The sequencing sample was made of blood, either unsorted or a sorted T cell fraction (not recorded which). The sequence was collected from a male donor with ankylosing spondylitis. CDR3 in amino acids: CASSPLGEAFF. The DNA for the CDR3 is TGTGCCAGCTCACCCCTCGGTGAAGCTTTCTTT.